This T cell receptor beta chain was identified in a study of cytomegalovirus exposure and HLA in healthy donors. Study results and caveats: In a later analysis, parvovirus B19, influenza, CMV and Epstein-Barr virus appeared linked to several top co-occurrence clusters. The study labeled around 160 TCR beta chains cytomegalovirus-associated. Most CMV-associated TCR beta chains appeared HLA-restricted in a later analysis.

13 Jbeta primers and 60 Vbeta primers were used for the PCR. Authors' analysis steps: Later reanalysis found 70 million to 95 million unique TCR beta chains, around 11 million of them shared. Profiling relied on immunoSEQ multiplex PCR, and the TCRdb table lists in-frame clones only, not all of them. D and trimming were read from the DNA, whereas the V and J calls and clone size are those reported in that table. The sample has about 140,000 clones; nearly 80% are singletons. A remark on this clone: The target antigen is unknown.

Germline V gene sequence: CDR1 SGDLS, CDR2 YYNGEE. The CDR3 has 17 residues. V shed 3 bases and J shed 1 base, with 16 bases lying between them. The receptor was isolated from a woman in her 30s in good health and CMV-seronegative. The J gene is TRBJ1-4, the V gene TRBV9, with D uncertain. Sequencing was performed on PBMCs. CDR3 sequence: CASSGGGSFETNEKLFF. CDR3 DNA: TGTGCCAGCAGCGGGGGAGGGTCCTTTGAAACTAATGAAAAACTGTTTTTT.